The text below deals with one TCR beta chain. It has no known antigen specificity. The sample holds no much larger clone one base away, and base qualities are not on file. Library creation used the immunoSEQ multiplex PCR assay. As stored in TCRdb, this immuneACCESS dataset retains in-frame rearrangements with V and J assigned. A fraction of the clones does not appear; measured against another copy, unresolved V genes explain less than half of the discrepancy, and the remainder lacks a known reason. This sample is represented by around 71,000 clones; about nine tenths of them were singletons. Approximately 1.2% of the sample rests with the top ten. This specimen comes from a study of control samples from healthy donors and cancer patients (dated by TCRdb to 2020 to 2021). The sequence came from a woman aged 50 to 60 with colorectal cancer. Sequenced material: PBMCs.

The CDR3 in this case is CASSLALPGNEQYF. The DNA reads TGTGCCAGCAGCTTGGCGCTCCCGGGCAACGAGCAGTACTTC. The rearranged segments are TRBV5-6 and TRBJ2-7; confidence is insufficient to name the D gene. The junction shows trimming of 0 bases on V and 5 bases on J, plus 12 bases between the germline ends. The germline V gene yields SGHDT for CDR1 and YYEEEE for CDR2. Spanning cysteine to phenylalanine, the CDR3 consists of 14 amino acids. Of the read, only the CDR3 DNA is kept; its 42 bases are in frame from base 1.